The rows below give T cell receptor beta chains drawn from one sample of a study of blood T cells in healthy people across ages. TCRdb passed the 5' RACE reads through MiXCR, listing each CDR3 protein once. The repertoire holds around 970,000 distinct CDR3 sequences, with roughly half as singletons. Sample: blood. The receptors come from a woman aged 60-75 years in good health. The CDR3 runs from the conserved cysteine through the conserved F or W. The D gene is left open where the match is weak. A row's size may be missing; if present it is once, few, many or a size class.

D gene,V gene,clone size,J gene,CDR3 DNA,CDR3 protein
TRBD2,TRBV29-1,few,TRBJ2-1,TGCAGCGGCACCGGGACTAGCGGCCCAAAGGGGTACAATGAGCAGTTCTTC,CSGTGTSGPKGYNEQFF
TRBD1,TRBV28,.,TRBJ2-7,TGTGCCAGCAGTGTAGAAGGGGGCGGCTACGAGCAGTACTTC,CASSVEGGGYEQYF
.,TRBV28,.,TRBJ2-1,TGTGCCAGCAGTTTACTCCCCCCTCGGCCCCACAATGAGCAGTTCTTC,CASSLLPPRPHNEQFF
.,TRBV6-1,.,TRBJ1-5,TGTGCCAGCAGTGAGGCGGGGTTCAGTCAGCCCCAGCATTTT,CASSEAGFSQPQHF
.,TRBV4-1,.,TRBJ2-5,TGCGCCAGCAGCCCATGGGTCGGACCGACCCAGTACTTC,CASSPWVGPTQYF
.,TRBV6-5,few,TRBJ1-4,TGTGCCAGCAGTTACGGGAATGGGGAAAAACTGTTTTTT,CASSYGNGEKLFF
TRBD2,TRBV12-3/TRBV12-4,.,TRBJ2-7,TGTGCCAGCTATACTAGCGGGTCCTACAATGAGCAGTACTTC,CASYTSGSYNEQYF
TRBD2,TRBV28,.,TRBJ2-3,TGTGCCAGCAGCCCCCGACTAGCGCCCCAAGGCAATACGCAGTATTTT,CASSPRLAPQGNTQYF
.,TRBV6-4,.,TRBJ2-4,TGTCCCAGCCGTGACTCAAGGGCATCAAGGAACATTCAGTACTTC,CPSRDSRASRNIQYF
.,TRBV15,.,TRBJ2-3,TGTGCCACCAGCAGAGATCTGGGCGGGATCACAGATACGCAGTATTTT,CATSRDLGGITDTQYF
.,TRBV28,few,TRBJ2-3,TGTGCCAGCAGTTTTACCTTTACAGATACGCAGTATTTT,CASSFTFTDTQYF
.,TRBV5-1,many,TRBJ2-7,TGTGCCAGCAGCTTAGAAGGCTACGAGCAGTACTTC,CASSLEGYEQYF
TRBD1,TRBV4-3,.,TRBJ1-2,TGCGCCAGCAGCCATCCGGGACAGGTTAACTATGGCTACACCTTC,CASSHPGQVNYGYTF
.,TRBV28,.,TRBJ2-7,TGTGCCAGCAGTTACAGCGGGTCCACCTACGAGCAGTACTTC,CASSYSGSTYEQYF
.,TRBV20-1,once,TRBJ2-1,TGCAGTGCTAGAGATCTCAGAGGCGGGGATGAGCAGTTCTTC,CSARDLRGGDEQFF
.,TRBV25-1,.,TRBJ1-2,TGTGCCAGCAGTGAATTCGACCGGACTAACTATGGCTACACCTTC,CASSEFDRTNYGYTF
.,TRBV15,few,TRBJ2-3,TGTGCCACCAGCAGATCTGGGTCCGTTCTCGGGCAGTATTTT,CATSRSGSVLGQYF
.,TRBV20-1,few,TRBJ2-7,TGCAGTGCTAGATCCCTCGGCGAGCAGTACTTC,CSARSLGEQYF
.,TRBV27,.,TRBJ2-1,TGTGCCAGCAGTTCACCGGGACTCATTACTCTCAATGAGCAGTTCTTC,CASSSPGLITLNEQFF
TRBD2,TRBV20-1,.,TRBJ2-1,TGCAGTGCTAGAGCGGGGGCTAGCGGGAGGGCCGTCTACAATGAGCAGTTCTTC,CSARAGASGRAVYNEQFF
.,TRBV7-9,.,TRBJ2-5,TGTGCCAGCAGCCCGTATGGGAGGATTAGGGAGCAGTACTTC,CASSPYGRIREQYF
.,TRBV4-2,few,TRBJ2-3,TGTGCCAGCAGCCAAGGGATATCAGGGGATACGCAGTATTTT,CASSQGISGDTQYF
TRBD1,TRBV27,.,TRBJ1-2,TGTGCCAGCAGTTCAGGGGGGTACGAGGATGGCTACACCTTC,CASSSGGYEDGYTF
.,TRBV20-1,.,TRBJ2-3,TGCAGTGCCCAACTGGGGGGCTGGTATTTT,CSAQLGGWYF
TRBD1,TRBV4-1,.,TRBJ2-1,TGCGCCAGCAGCCAAGCTCCGGGACAGGGCAATGAGCAGTTCTTC,CASSQAPGQGNEQFF
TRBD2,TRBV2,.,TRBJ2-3,TGTGCCAGCAGGTTAACTAGCGGGATGTCGGGCACAGATACGCAGTATTTT,CASRLTSGMSGTDTQYF
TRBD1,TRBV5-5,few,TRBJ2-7,TGTGCCAGCAGCTTGTTCGTGGCAGGGGGAAAGCAGTACTTC,CASSLFVAGGKQYF
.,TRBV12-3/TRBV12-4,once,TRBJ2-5,TGTGCCAGCAGTTTAGGGACCACGCGCGTGTACTTC,CASSLGTTRVYF
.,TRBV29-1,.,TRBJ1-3,TGCAGCGTTTTTGGACTTACTGGAAACACCATATATTTT,CSVFGLTGNTIYF
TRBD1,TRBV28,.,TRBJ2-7,TGTGCCAGCAGCAGAAACCGGGACAGCCCCTACGAGCAGTACTTC,CASSRNRDSPYEQYF
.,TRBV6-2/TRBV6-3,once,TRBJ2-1,TGTGCCAGCACGTTTAGGGAGGACTCCTACAATGAGCAGTTCTTC,CASTFREDSYNEQFF
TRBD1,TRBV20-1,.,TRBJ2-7,TGCAGTGCTGAGACAGGGCTTTGGTACGAGCAGTACTTC,CSAETGLWYEQYF
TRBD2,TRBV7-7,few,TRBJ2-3,TGTGCCAGCAGCTTAGCCCGACTAGCGGGGGGCACAGATACGCAGTATTTT,CASSLARLAGGTDTQYF
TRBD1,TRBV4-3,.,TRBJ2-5,TGCGCCAGCAGCGGGACAGCATCCCAAGAGACCCAGTACTTC,CASSGTASQETQYF
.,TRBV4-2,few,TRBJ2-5,TGTGCCAGCAGCCAAGGGACAGAAAACCAAGAGACCCAGTACTTC,CASSQGTENQETQYF
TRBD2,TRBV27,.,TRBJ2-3,TGTGCCAGCAGTTCCGTGGCGGGAGTCGGTACAGATACGCAGTATTTT,CASSSVAGVGTDTQYF
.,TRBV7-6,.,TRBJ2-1,TGTGCCAGCAGCTTAGAGGTGGGTCCCAGGGCTAATGAGCAGTTCTTC,CASSLEVGPRANEQFF
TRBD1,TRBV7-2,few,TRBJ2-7,TGTGCCAGCAGCTTAGAGGGACAGGGATTCGCGCAGTACTTC,CASSLEGQGFAQYF
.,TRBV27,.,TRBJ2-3,TGTGCCAGCAGTCTCTTACGGGGACCGGATACGCAGTATTTT,CASSLLRGPDTQYF
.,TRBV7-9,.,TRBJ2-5,TGTGCCAGCAGCTTAACTCTTGGGCAAGAGACCCAGTACTTC,CASSLTLGQETQYF
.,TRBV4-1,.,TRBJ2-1,TGCGCCAGCAGCCAAGCCCCTGGATGGGAGCAGTTCTTC,CASSQAPGWEQFF
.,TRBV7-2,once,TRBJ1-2,TGTGCCAGCAGCCAGGGCGGCCTTACGATCTATGGCTACACCTTC,CASSQGGLTIYGYTF
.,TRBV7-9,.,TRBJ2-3,TGTGCCAGCAGCACCCGGGACCTTCGGGCAGATACGCAGTATTTT,CASSTRDLRADTQYF
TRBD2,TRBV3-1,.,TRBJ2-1,TGTGCCAGCAGTCCTAGCGGGGGAGAGACCCAGTTCTTC,CASSPSGGETQFF
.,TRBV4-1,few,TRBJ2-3,TGCGCCAGCAGCCAAGTCTTACTAGCCCCAGATACGCAGTATTTT,CASSQVLLAPDTQYF
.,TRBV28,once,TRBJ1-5,TGTGCCAGCAGTTCCATTGGGCGGACACAAGATCAGCCCCAGCATTTT,CASSSIGRTQDQPQHF
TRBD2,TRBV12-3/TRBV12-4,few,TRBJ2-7,TGTGCCAGCAGTTTTGGCGGGAGGGTTAGCGAGCAGTACTTC,CASSFGGRVSEQYF
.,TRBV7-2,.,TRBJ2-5,TGTGCCAGCGGTTACCGGGACGGCGGCCAAGAGACCCAGTACTTC,CASGYRDGGQETQYF